Presented here are 17 T cell receptor beta chains from one specimen sequenced in a study of T cells in Graves' hyperthyroidism and ophthalmopathy. It was RNA transcripts that yielded the amplified TCR beta CDR3 regions. TCR CDR3 regions were first amplified by RT-PCR with HTBI primers. TCRdb reprocessed the multiplex PCR reads via MiXCR and lists one record per CDR3 protein. The sample records 500,000 to 600,000 distinct CDR3 sequences, 46% being singletons. The sequenced sample consisted of peripheral blood or thyroid tissue (not recorded which). These TCRs come from a woman aged 18-30 years with Graves' hyperthyroidism.

The chain couples TRBV2 to TRBJ2-1; TRBD2 agrees at 9 bases. J lost 9 bases, V lost 6 bases, and 3 bases had no gene match. CDR1 and CDR2 from the germline V gene are SNHLY and FYNNEI. The CDR3 runs 12 residues. This CDR3 is CASSRTSVEQFF. CDR3 nucleotide sequence: TGTGCCAGCAGCCGGACTAGCGTTGAGCAGTTCTTC. Complete variable domain (other parts from reference TRBV2 and TRBJ2-1): EPEVTQTPSHQVTQMGQEVILRCVPISNHLYFYWYRQILGQKVEFLVSFYNNEISEKSEIFDDQFSVERPDGSNFTLKIRSTKLEDSAMYFCASSRTSVEQFFGPGTRLTVL.

This clonotype turned up a few times. V is TRBV7-8 and J is TRBJ2-2; D is perhaps TRBD1 (6 bases). Germline V CDR1 and CDR2: SGHVS, FQNEAQ. The V end lost 3 bases, the J end lost 2 bases, and 10 bases lay between the germline ends. CDR3 length: 15 amino acids. CDR3 loop: CASSFGQLNTGELFF. In DNA, the CDR3 is TGTGCCAGCAGCTTCGGACAGCTTAACACCGGGGAGCTGTTTTTT. Filled out from reference TRBV7-8 and TRBJ2-2, the complete variable domain reads GAGVSQSPRYKVAKRGQDVALRCDPISGHVSLFWYQQALGQGPEFLTYFQNEAQLDKSGLPSDRFFAERPEGSVSTLKIQRTQQEDSAVYLCASSFGQLNTGELFFGEGSRLTVL.

At least ten counts were recorded for this clonotype. The chain carries TRBV15 and TRBJ1-2, with 7 bases matching TRBD1. The CDR3 has 14 amino acids. The germline V gene encodes CDR1 LNHNV and CDR2 YYDKDF (reference sequence). J gave up 2 bases and V 4 bases, and 4 bases lay outside the gene matches. The CDR3 bases are TGTGCCACCAGCATTTTACAGGGGAACTATGGCTACACCTTC. This encodes CATSILQGNYGYTF.

The V gene is TRBV20-1, the J gene TRBJ1-5, with D possibly TRBD1 on 6 matching bases. V lost 3 bases, J lost 0 bases, and 24 bases lay in between. Germline V CDR1 and CDR2: DFQATT, SNEGSKA (reference sequence). The CDR3 contains 19 residues. The CDR3 spells CSARRPTGISAYSNQPQHF. The CDR3 DNA reads as TGCAGTGCTAGGAGGCCAACAGGGATCAGCGCTTATAGCAATCAGCCCCAGCATTTT.

This clonotype appeared many times. This chain links TRBV13 with TRBJ1-2; no firm D call. V lost 5 bases and J 3 bases, leaving 13 bases between the germline ends. Germline V gene data show CDR1 as PRHDT and CDR2 as FYEKMQ (reference sequence). The CDR3 consists of 14 residues. The CDR3 sequence: CASSPGWEHYGYTF. CDR3 bases: TGTGCCAGCAGCCCAGGCTGGGAACACTATGGCTACACCTTC.

The V call is TRBV19, the J call TRBJ2-5; D is unclear. This CDR3 has 14 residues. The germline V and J ends were trimmed by 3 bases and 1 base, with 9 bases remaining between them. From germline, CDR1 is LNHDA and CDR2 SQIVND (reference sequence). As DNA, the CDR3 is TGTGCCAGTAGTATTTATCGGAGCCAAGAGACCCAGTACTTC. The encoded protein is CASSIYRSQETQYF.

The rearrangement uses TRBV4-1 and TRBJ1-3; D remains ambiguous. CDR3 length: 16 residues. V was cut by 0 bases and J by 1 base, with 10 bases left in between. CDR1 and CDR2 (germline): MGHRA, YSYEKL. CDR3 in DNA: TGCGCCAGCAGCCAAGATTATGGAGATTCTGGAAACACCATATATTTT. Translated, it gives CASSQDYGDSGNTIYF.

This clonotype showed up many times. The rearrangement links TRBV7-3 to TRBJ2-7; D call uncertain. This CDR3 comprises 12 residues. Germline loops: CDR1 SGHTA, CDR2 FQGTGA. The V gene lost 5 bases and the J gene lost 7 bases, with 12 bases spanning the gap. CDR3 in amino acids: CASSPDTGEQYF. CDR3 nucleotide sequence: TGTGCCAGCAGCCCTGACACCGGGGAGCAGTACTTC.

There are a few counts of this clonotype. The rearrangement links TRBV10-1 to TRBJ2-1, with D perhaps matching TRBD2 (6 bases). Germline values: CDR1 WNHNN, CDR2 SYGVQD (reference sequence). This CDR3 has 14 amino acids. Trimming removed 0 bases from V and 8 bases from J, with 11 bases in between. In nucleotides, the CDR3 is TGCGCCAGCAGTGAGTCGCGGGGTGTCGATGAGCAGTTCTTC. Residues: CASSESRGVDEQFF.

There are many counts of this clonotype. This chain joins TRBV2 and TRBJ2-2; TRBD2 is a possible D gene (6 bases). Germline lookup yields CDR1 SNHLY and CDR2 FYNNEI. V was trimmed by 1 base and J by 3 bases, leaving 9 bases between them. The CDR3 covers 15 residues. The DNA for the CDR3 is TGTGCCAGCAGTGAAGGTAGCGGAGACACCGGGGAGCTGTTTTTT. It codes for CASSEGSGDTGELFF.

Points on this clonotype: Its ends do not fully match the called genes, so a read error is possible. The rearrangement joins TRBV19 to TRBJ1-2; possibly TRBD1 for D (6 bases). The CDR3 is 18 residues long. The germline CDR1 and CDR2 sequences are LNHDA and SQIVND (reference sequence). The CDR3, as DNA: TGTGTCAGTAGTATGATCCCACAGGGTGTGTCGGCTAACTATGGCCACACCTTC. Amino acids: CVSSMIPQGVSANYGHTF.

The chain links TRBV29-1 to TRBJ1-5; TRBD1 aligns across 10 bases. Germline V gene sequence: CDR1 SQVTM, CDR2 ANQGSEA. Losses at the gene ends were 6 bases for V and 7 bases for J; bases not matched to a gene: 6. The CDR3 runs 13 residues. The CDR3 spells CSVQGQGGQPQHF. The CDR3 DNA follows: TGCAGCGTCCAAGGACAGGGGGGGCAGCCCCAGCATTTT.

This clonotype was observed at least ten times. V usage is TRBV29-1 and J usage is TRBJ2-5, with D possibly being TRBD1 or TRBD2 (5 bases each). Trimming stripped 7 bases from V and 3 bases from J, with 12 bases between. Looked up from germline, CDR1 is SQVTM and CDR2 is ANQGSEA. This CDR3 is 12 amino acids long. This chain's CDR3 is CSGAGTEETQYF. CDR3 DNA sequence: TGCAGCGGGGCCGGGACGGAAGAGACCCAGTACTTC.

There are many counts of this clonotype. This sequence joins TRBV4-2 and TRBJ2-5; the D is unclear. Germline V gives CDR1 LGHNA, CDR2 YNFKEQ. This CDR3 spans 15 amino acids. Trimming pared 1 base from V and 5 bases from J, leaving 14 bases between. CDR3 bases: TGTGCCAGCAGCCAAGTCGGCGGATATTACGAGACCCAGTACTTC. Amino acid sequence: CASSQVGGYYETQYF.

Comments on this clonotype: The conserved phenylalanine or tryptophan is not found at the CDR3 terminus, so this likely reflects a read error. No DNA is shown, since the ends of the CDR3 on it are uncertain; the CDR3 is the one TCRdb lists. The chain is built from TRBV7-3 and TRBJ2-7; the table's D call TRBD2 went unverified against the DNA. Germline V gives CDR1 SGHTA, CDR2 FQGTGA. The CDR3 has 11 amino acids, counting both end residues. This CDR3 is CASNLNGGLAG.

The CDR3 sequence: CASSSASGPQETQYF. The CDR3 DNA sequence: TGTGCCAGCAGTTCCGCTAGCGGTCCCCAAGAGACCCAGTACTTC. This chain connects TRBV6-2 or TRBV6-3 to TRBJ2-5, with 7 bases matching TRBD2. The CDR3 covers 15 residues. Germline loops: CDR1 MNHEY, CDR2 SVGEGT. The trim removed 4 bases at V and 1 base at J, leaving 6 bases unmatched.

This clonotype was counted many times. V usage is TRBV19 and J usage is TRBJ1-5; D is perhaps TRBD1 (6 bases). CDR1 and CDR2 from the germline V gene are LNHDA and SQIVND (reference sequence). Trimming took off 6 bases at V and 7 bases at J, with 22 bases between the two ends. The CDR3 length is 16 residues. The CDR3 protein is CASRESGQTSRQPQHF. CDR3 coding DNA: TGTGCCAGTAGGGAATCGGGACAAACTAGCAGGCAGCCCCAGCATTTT.